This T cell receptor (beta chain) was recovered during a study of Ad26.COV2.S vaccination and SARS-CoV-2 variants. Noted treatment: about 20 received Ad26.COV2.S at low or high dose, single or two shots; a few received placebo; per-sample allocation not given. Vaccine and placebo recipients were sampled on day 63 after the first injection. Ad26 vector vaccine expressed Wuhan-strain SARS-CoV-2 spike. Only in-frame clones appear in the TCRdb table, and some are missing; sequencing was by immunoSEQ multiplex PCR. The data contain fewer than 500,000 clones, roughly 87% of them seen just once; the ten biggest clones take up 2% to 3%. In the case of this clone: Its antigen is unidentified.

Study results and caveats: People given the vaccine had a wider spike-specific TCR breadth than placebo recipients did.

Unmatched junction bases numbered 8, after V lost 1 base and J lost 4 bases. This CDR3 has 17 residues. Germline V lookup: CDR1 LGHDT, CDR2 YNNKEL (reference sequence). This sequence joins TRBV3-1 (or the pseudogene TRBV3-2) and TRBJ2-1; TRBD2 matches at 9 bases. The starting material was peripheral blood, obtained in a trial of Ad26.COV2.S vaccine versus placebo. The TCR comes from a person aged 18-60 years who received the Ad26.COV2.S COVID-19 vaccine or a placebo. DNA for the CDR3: TGTGCCAGCAGCCAAGGAGTGGCGGGAGGGGAATACAATGAGCAGTTCTTC. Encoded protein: CASSQGVAGGEYNEQFF.